A single sample gave rise to the 3 T cell receptor beta chains below, sequenced in a study of T-cell reconstitution after alpha-beta-depleted transplantation in children (dated by TCRdb to the mid-2010s). The method behind the library was PCR. TCRdb records Illumina HiSeq 2500 as the sequencer. TCR libraries were prepared with molecular barcoding, using unique molecular identifiers to normalize TCRbeta repertoire quantification. The raw public data were reprocessed by TCRdb itself: fastp quality trimming at Q25, MiXCR clonotype calling, in-frame beta chains only. Rows with a matching CDR3 protein are joined into one entry that keeps the most common DNA and genes. Within this sample are about 400,000 distinct CDR3 sequences, with about an eighth of them counted one time only. The ten largest clones take up over 3.5% of the sample. Sequencing was performed on PBMCs, taken from the stem cell graft. The receptors originated from a human donor who donated a stem cell graft to a child with Fanconi anemia.

This clonotype was detected many times. The rearrangement uses TRBV27 and TRBJ1-2, with D perhaps TRBD1 (5 bases). Germline V gene sequence: CDR1 MNHEY, CDR2 SMNVEV (reference sequence). V dropped 7 bases and J dropped 1 base, with 10 bases sitting between them. CDR3 length: 13 amino acids. CDR3 coding DNA: TGTGCCAGCAAGGCAGGGATTAACTATGGCTACACCTTC. As protein: CASKAGINYGYTF.

This clonotype was found a few times. The V and J genes are TRBV6-5 and TRBJ1-1, with a weak D call TRBD1 (6 bases). The germline gives CDR1 MNHEY, CDR2 SVGAGI. The CDR3 is 12 residues long. V lost 6 bases and J 10 bases, leaving 15 bases between the germline ends. The CDR3 reads CASSPGGGGAFF. The CDR3 bases are TGTGCCAGCAGCCCCGGAGGGGGGGGAGCTTTCTTT.

The gene calls are TRBV4-1 and TRBJ2-6; tentative D call: TRBD2 (6 bases). The V end was cut by 1 base, the J end by 3 bases, with 10 bases between. The CDR3 spans 16 residues. CDR1 MGHRA and CDR2 YSYEKL come from the germline V gene. For the CDR3, the DNA is TGCGCCAGCAGCCAAGGGAGGGCAGGTGGGGCCAACGTCCTGACTTTC. It encodes CASSQGRAGGANVLTF.